This T cell receptor beta chain was captured in a study of shared clonotypes between healthy human individuals. This clone was recorded once. Other nucleotide sequences in the sample specify the same CDR3. Only in-frame clones appear in the TCRdb table, and some are missing; sequencing was by immunoSEQ multiplex PCR. Of a few million clones listed, approximately 95% are singletons. V lost 0 bases and J lost 9, with 10 bases in between. The CDR3 runs 13 residues. Looked up from germline, CDR1 is SGDLS and CDR2 is YYNGEE. The genes are TRBV9 and TRBJ2-1; unclear D gene. Material: naive CD4+ T cells from PBMCs. Subset specified: CD45RA+ positively selected. The source of this sequence is a man younger than 30 in good health. Some clones in this sample may be carry-over from other donors' samples. CDR3: CASSVAGVSEQFF. As DNA, the CDR3 is TGTGCCAGCAGCGTAGCTGGAGTTAGTGAGCAGTTCTTC.